This entry lists 9 T cell receptor beta chains sequenced from one sample in a study of regulatory T cells in long-lasting Graves disease. Time point here: newly diagnosed GD, antithyroid drugs for less than 3 months. The TCR library was made from RNA extracted from PBMCs. CDR3 regions were amplified by Arm-PCR using iRepertoire HTBI primers to build TCR beta libraries. A single record per CDR3 protein comes from TCRdb applying MiXCR to the multiplex PCR reads. The sample holds about 560,000 distinct CDR3 sequences, about 16% seen once. These same data were also listed under a study on T cells in Graves' hyperthyroidism and ophthalmopathy.

The sequencing here drew on peripheral blood mononuclear cells (PBMCs), taken at new diagnosis, from a patient treated with antithyroid drugs. Receptors originate from a young man with Graves disease.

This clonotype was counted ten times or more. The J gene is TRBJ2-1, the V gene TRBV7-9, with 7 bases fitting TRBD1. After removal of 6 bases from V and 14 bases from J, the junction contained 13 bases not matched to a gene. The CDR3 contains 13 residues. Germline CDR1 is SEHNR and CDR2 is FQNEAQ (reference sequence). CDR3 protein: CASRKGSGTEEFF. CDR3 nucleotide sequence: TGTGCCAGCAGGAAGGGGAGTGGGACAGAGGAGTTCTTC.

V is TRBV6-1 and J is TRBJ1-2; D gene uncertain. CDR3 length: 17 residues. CDR1 and CDR2 from the germline V gene are MNHNS and SASEGT. V was trimmed by 0 bases and J by 2 bases, leaving 16 bases between them. CDR3 in amino acids: CASSEALVGRTNYGYTF. In nucleotides, the CDR3 is TGTGCCAGCAGTGAAGCGCTCGTGGGAAGAACAAACTATGGCTACACCTTC.

This clonotype was counted at least ten times. CDR3 bases: TGTGCCAGCTCACCTTCCGACAGTCACTATGGCTACACCTTC. It encodes CASSPSDSHYGYTF. The chain joins TRBV18 to TRBJ1-2, with a tentative D call TRBD1 (5 bases). The germline gives CDR1 KGHSH, CDR2 LQKENI. CDR3 length equals 14 residues. V was cut by 3 bases and J by 3 bases, with 11 bases left in between.

This clonotype came up many times. The chain recombines TRBV12-3 or TRBV12-4 with TRBJ2-7; D may correspond to TRBD1 or TRBD2 (5 bases each). Between the trimmed V and J ends, which lost 5 bases and 4 bases, there was a span of 15 bases. This CDR3 contains 14 residues. The CDR3 DNA reads as TGTGCCAGCAGTCCCTCTGAAGAGGGGTACGAGCAGTACTTC. It specifies CASSPSEEGYEQYF.

The chain links TRBV7-9 to TRBJ2-7, with D perhaps being TRBD1 or TRBD2 (5 bases each). Looked up from germline, CDR1 is SEHNR and CDR2 is FQNEAQ (reference sequence). V shed 3 bases and J shed 0 bases, with 18 bases lying between them. The CDR3 consists of 17 residues. CDR3 region: CASSFGPEGPSSYEQYF. The CDR3 coding sequence is TGTGCCAGCAGCTTTGGTCCTGAGGGGCCCAGCTCCTACGAGCAGTACTTC. Complete variable domain (other parts from reference TRBV7-9 and TRBJ2-7): DTGVSQNPRHKITKRGQNVTFRCDPISEHNRLYWYRQTLGQGPEFLTYFQNEAQLEKSRLLSDRFSAERPKGSFSTLEIQRTEQGDSAMYLCASSFGPEGPSSYEQYFGPGTRLTVT.

This clonotype was found a few times. The chain links TRBV7-3 to TRBJ2-1; 10 bases fit TRBD2. CDR3 size: 16 residues. V was clipped by 4 bases and J by 6 bases; unmatched bases: 9. The germline V gene encodes CDR1 SGHTA and CDR2 FQGTGA. CDR3 amino acids: CASSSELAGSPNEQFF. In DNA form, the CDR3 reads TGTGCCAGCAGCTCCGAACTAGCGGGATCCCCCAATGAGCAGTTCTTC.

This clonotype appeared many times. The chain carries TRBV29-1 and TRBJ1-1, with D unresolved. The germline gives CDR1 SQVTM, CDR2 ANQGSEA. The CDR3 is made up of 12 amino acids. V shed 8 bases and J shed 4 bases, with 14 bases lying between them. The DNA of the CDR3 is TGCAGCACGCGGGCATTGGGCACTGAAGCTTTCTTT. This codes for CSTRALGTEAFF.

This clonotype was seen just once. This chain links TRBV28 with TRBJ2-7, with D uncertain. Germline CDR1 reads MDHEN; CDR2 reads SYDVKM. The CDR3 runs 14 residues. Trimming stripped 1 base from V and 3 bases from J, with 10 bases between. CDR3 protein: CASSLLGSHYEQYF. Here the CDR3 DNA reads TGTGCCAGCAGTTTATTGGGCAGCCACTACGAGCAGTACTTC.

With regard to this clonotype: A much larger clone is a single base away; this may be a read error. This chain links TRBV10-3 with TRBJ2-1; the match to TRBD1 covers 7 bases. The germline V gene encodes CDR1 ENHRY and CDR2 SYGVKD. CDR3 length: 15 residues. V was clipped by 0 bases and J by 10 bases; unmatched bases: 9. The CDR3 protein is CAISESHRGVNEQFF. As DNA, the CDR3 is TGTGCCATCAGTGAGTCACACAGGGGAGTCAACGAGCAGTTCTTC.